A selection of T cell receptor beta chains follows, all from one sample in a study of blood T cell repertoires in COVID-19. Method: immunoSEQ multiplex PCR; TCRdb's copy keeps in-frame clones and lacks some. The sample has over 90,000 clones, 75% to 95% seen once; the top ten hold 3.5% to 4.5%. What was sequenced was peripheral blood. The receptors here all came from a man between 18 and 35 years old with acute or convalescent COVID-19. Each CDR3 is given with its conserved first and last residue. D genes are given only for firm matches. Size values are once, few and many counts, or a class for expanded clones, and some rows have none.

D gene,J gene,V gene,clone size,CDR3 DNA,CDR3 protein
TRBD1,TRBJ1-2,TRBV3-1/TRBV3-2,.,TGTGCCAGCAGCCAAGATAGCCGGGAGGGGGCCGGCTACACCTTC,CASSQDSREGAGYTF
.,TRBJ2-1,TRBV4-1,.,TGCGCCAGCAGCCAAGCGGGAGAACCTGGGCGGGTCTTC,CASSQAGEPGRVF
.,TRBJ2-7,TRBV19,.,TGTGCCAGTAGTCCAACTCCATATGAGTTAACCTACGAGCAGTACTTC,CASSPTPYELTYEQYF
TRBD1,TRBJ1-5,TRBV7-9,.,TGTGCCAGCAGCCCTTTGGGGGGACAGGGCAATCAGCCCCAGCATTTT,CASSPLGGQGNQPQHF
TRBD2,TRBJ2-7,TRBV5-8,.,TGTGCCAGCAGCGGCGGGACTAGCGGTAGATACGAGCAGTACTTC,CASSGGTSGRYEQYF
.,TRBJ1-2,TRBV14,many,TGTGCCAGCAGCCCTGAGGACAGATATGGCTACACCTTC,CASSPEDRYGYTF
.,TRBJ2-7,TRBV19,.,TGTGCCAGTAGTATAGAAGGGACAACCTACGAGCAGTACTTC,CASSIEGTTYEQYF
TRBD2,TRBJ2-3,TRBV5-1,.,TGCGCCAGCAGCTTAGCGGGAGTGCAAGATACGCAGTATTTT,CASSLAGVQDTQYF
TRBD1,TRBJ1-1,TRBV5-1,.,TGCGCCAGCAGCTTTGGGACAGGGGACACTGAAGCTTTCTTT,CASSFGTGDTEAFF
TRBD1,TRBJ1-1,TRBV10-2,.,TGCGCCAGCAGTGGGACAGGGGGCTGGTCTGAAGCTTTCTTT,CASSGTGGWSEAFF
TRBD1,TRBJ1-4,TRBV18,.,TGTGCCAGCTCACCGGTGCAGGGGGCAACTAATGAAAAACTGTTTTTT,CASSPVQGATNEKLFF
.,TRBJ1-1,TRBV30,.,TGTGCCTGGAAGGGGGACACTGAAGCTTTCTTT,CAWKGDTEAFF
.,TRBJ2-7,TRBV5-4,.,TGTGCCAGCAGGGCCGCAAATTACGAGCAGTACTTC,CASRAANYEQYF
.,TRBJ1-3,TRBV30,.,TGTGCCTGGAGTGGGGGGGGACCGACCTCTGGAAACACCATATATTTT,CAWSGGGPTSGNTIYF
.,TRBJ1-2,TRBV9,.,TGTGCCAGCAGCGCGTCGGGACACTCTAACTATGGCTACACCTTC,CASSASGHSNYGYTF
TRBD1,TRBJ1-2,TRBV24-1,.,TGTGCCACCAGTGATTGGGGACAGGGAGGGAATGGCTACACCTTC,CATSDWGQGGNGYTF
TRBD2,TRBJ2-1,TRBV28,.,TGTGCCAGCAGGAATAGCGGGCAATGGGAGTTCTTC,CASRNSGQWEFF
TRBD1,TRBJ1-1,TRBV5-1,.,TGCGCCAGCAAAACAGGGGGCCGAGGCACTGAAGCTTTCTTT,CASKTGGRGTEAFF
.,TRBJ2-3,TRBV21-1,once,TGTGCCAGCAGCAAAGGAGGGGGGGCAGCAGATACGCAGTATTTT,CASSKGGGAADTQYF
.,TRBJ2-7,TRBV29-1,.,TGCAGCGTTGAAGGACACAGGAATCCCTACGAGCAGTACTTC,CSVEGHRNPYEQYF
TRBD1,TRBJ1-4,TRBV9,once,TGTGCCAGCAGCGGCCGGGACAGCCCAACTAATGAAAAACTGTTTTTT,CASSGRDSPTNEKLFF
.,TRBJ2-3,TRBV12-3/TRBV12-4,.,TGTGCCAGCAGTTTAGAAGACTCGCAGTATTTT,CASSLEDSQYF
TRBD1,TRBJ2-2,TRBV5-1,.,TGCGCCAGCACAACAGGGGTCGGGACCGGGGAGCTGTTTTTT,CASTTGVGTGELFF
TRBD1,TRBJ1-2,TRBV2,.,TGTGCCAGCGCCACTCTGGGACAGCCCTATGGCTACACCTTC,CASATLGQPYGYTF
.,TRBJ1-4,TRBV11-2,.,TGTGCCAGCAGCTTAGAACGCGCTAAACTGTTTTTT,CASSLERAKLFF
TRBD1,TRBJ1-3,TRBV5-1,.,TGCGCCAGCAGCTTGTTGGGACAGGGTTTAGGAATCTCTGGAAACACCATATATTTT,CASSLLGQGLGISGNTIYF
.,TRBJ2-3,TRBV29-1,.,TGCAGCGCCGATACAGCCTCTAGCACAGATACGCAGTATTTT,CSADTASSTDTQYF
TRBD1,TRBJ1-2,TRBV10-3,once,TGTGCCATCAGTCTACAGGGGGACTATGGCTACACCTTC,CAISLQGDYGYTF
.,TRBJ1-2,TRBV2,.,TGTGCCAGCAGTGAAGCGCCCAGGGGATCATATGGCTACACCTTC,CASSEAPRGSYGYTF
TRBD1,TRBJ2-5,TRBV5-1,.,TGCGCCAGCAGCTTGGAAGACAGGGAATTGGCGGAGACCCAGTACTTC,CASSLEDRELAETQYF
.,TRBJ1-2,TRBV3-1/TRBV3-2,.,TGTGCCAGCAGCGCGACTATACAGGGATTCTCCTATGGCTACACCTTC,CASSATIQGFSYGYTF
TRBD2,TRBJ2-2,TRBV5-6,.,TGTGCCAGCAGCGGGACTAGCGGGGCCGGGGAGCTGTTTTTT,CASSGTSGAGELFF
.,TRBJ1-1,TRBV5-1,.,TGCGCCAGCAGCTTGGGTGGGACTGGGGCTTTCTTT,CASSLGGTGAFF
.,TRBJ1-5,TRBV6-5,few,TGTGCCAGCAGTCGCCGGGAGGGAGGCAATCAGCCCCAGCATTTT,CASSRREGGNQPQHF
TRBD1,TRBJ1-1,TRBV6-5,once,TGTGCCAGCACTTACGTGCAGGGGGCCTACACTGAAGCTTTCTTT,CASTYVQGAYTEAFF
TRBD1,TRBJ1-2,TRBV4-2,.,TGTGCCAGCAGCCAAGCAAGGACAGGGGATGGCTACACCTTC,CASSQARTGDGYTF
TRBD1,TRBJ1-4,TRBV18,.,TGTGCCAGCACCCGGGACAGTAATGAAAAACTGTTTTTT,CASTRDSNEKLFF
TRBD1,TRBJ1-4,TRBV9,.,TGTGCCAGCAGCCTAAGGACAGGGGGCCACTCTAATGAAAAACTGTTTTTT,CASSLRTGGHSNEKLFF
TRBD2,TRBJ2-1,TRBV5-1,.,TGCGCCAGCAGCCCTACAGCGGGAGAAATTGGTGAGCAGTTCTTC,CASSPTAGEIGEQFF
TRBD2,TRBJ2-7,TRBV4-2,.,TGTGCCAGCAGCCAACCTACCGGGACTAGCGCCTACGAGCAGTACTTC,CASSQPTGTSAYEQYF
.,TRBJ1-6,TRBV19,.,TGTGCCAGTAATGGGCTATCAAGCGGAAATTCACCCCTCCACTTT,CASNGLSSGNSPLHF